The entry below gives a single T cell receptor beta chain sequence along with its context. This entry belongs to a study of blood T cell repertoires in COVID-19. The CDR3 has 16 amino acids. Germline assignment: CDR1 KGHDR and CDR2 SFDVKD. V lost 3 bases and J 6 bases, leaving 20 bases between the germline ends. TCRdb's copy holds only in-frame clones and misses some; the assay was immunoSEQ multiplex PCR. Of 350,000 to 400,000 clones listed, around nine tenths were seen once; the top ten hold about 1.1%. The gene calls are TRBV24-1 and TRBJ2-7; D might be TRBD1 (6 bases). Sequencing was done on a sample of PBMCs or T cells enriched from blood (not recorded which). The clonotype originates from a woman younger than 35 who had recovered from COVID-19. This chain's CDR3 is CATSDPTGPSESEQYF. CDR3 in DNA: TGTGCCACCAGTGATCCTACAGGGCCATCCGAATCCGAGCAGTACTTC.